The clone carrying this T cell receptor beta chain was observed a few times. Its matching antigen is unknown. Researchers used 5'RACE with constant-segment primers to make TCR alpha and TCR beta cDNA libraries that carry sample barcodes and UMIs. MiXCR, applied by TCRdb to the 5' RACE reads, yields one record per CDR3 protein. This sample has 100,000 or so distinct CDR3 sequences, with around 10% found just once. The record originates from a study of T-cell memory formation after mild COVID-19. For the study at large: Largely, the TCR clusters proved donor specific.

The CDR3 contains 15 residues. The V segment lost 0 bases and the J segment 6 bases; nucleotides outside the gene matches: 4. Germline values: CDR1 MNHEY, CDR2 SMNVEV (reference sequence). Study-wide findings and caveats: Researchers found some responding clones in pre-infection memory, a sign that cross-reactive memory joined. Clones which contracted sat mainly in CM and EM if CD4+, and in EMRA if CD8+.

The chain uses TRBV27 and TRBJ2-2; 7 positions agree with TRBD2. The sample taken for sequencing was PBMCs or a T cell subset sorted from them (not recorded which). This TCR derives from a young man who had mild COVID-19 (a few samples of this study predate the infection). Cell type and time point are not known. CDR3 sequence: CASSLSTSSAGELFF. CDR3 sequence (DNA): TGTGCCAGCAGTTTATCGACTAGCTCTGCCGGGGAGCTGTTTTTT.